The 16 T cell receptor beta chains in this list originate from one sample, sequenced in a study of blood T cell repertoires in COVID-19. Produced via immunoSEQ multiplex PCR; TCRdb's table is partial and in-frame only. The sample lists approximately 180,000 clones; nearly 90% were seen once. Material: peripheral blood. These receptors all stem from a man aged 55 to 70 with active or convalescent COVID-19.

The V and J genes are TRBV7-9 and TRBJ1-2, with 9 positions matching TRBD1. From germline, CDR1 is SEHNR and CDR2 FQNEAQ (reference sequence). The CDR3 runs to 13 residues. Unmatched junction bases numbered 4, after V lost 5 bases and J lost 6 bases. This CDR3 reads CASSQRTGDGYTF. As DNA, the CDR3 is TGTGCCAGCAGCCAAAGGACAGGGGATGGCTACACCTTC.

The J gene is TRBJ1-3, the V gene TRBV12-3 or TRBV12-4; D gene unclear. The CDR3 length is 13 residues. V was cut by 4 bases and J by 0 bases, with 4 bases left in between. The CDR3 bases are TGTGCCAGCAGTTGGGCCTCTGGAAACACCATATATTTT. Translated: CASSWASGNTIYF.

The chain couples TRBV30 to TRBJ1-6, with D maybe TRBD1 (5 bases). Germline V CDR1 and CDR2: GTSNPN, SVGIG (reference sequence). The CDR3 contains 14 residues. V was cut by 3 bases and J by 7 bases, with 13 bases left in between. The CDR3, as DNA: TGTGCCTGGAGGTCAAGGGGCCCAAATTCACCCCTCCACTTT. Amino acids: CAWRSRGPNSPLHF. The full variable domain, with the rest looked up from reference TRBV30 and TRBJ1-6, is SQTIHQWPATLVQPVGSPLSLECTVEGTSNPNLYWYRQAAGRGLQLLFYSVGIGQISSEVPQNLSASRPQDRQFILSSKKLLLSDSGFYLCAWRSRGPNSPLHFGNGTRLTVT.

This clone has only one observation. The rearrangement uses TRBV14 and TRBJ1-1, with no clear D. V was pared by 4 bases and J by 3 bases, with 9 bases between. The CDR3 runs to 13 residues. CDR1 and CDR2 (germline): SGHDN, FVKESK. The CDR3 loop reads CASSRRQDTEAFF. The CDR3 nucleotides read TGTGCCAGCAGCCGTCGACAAGACACTGAAGCTTTCTTT.

The chain links TRBV5-1 to TRBJ2-1; 10 nucleotides match TRBD2. The trim removed 5 bases at V and 5 bases at J, leaving 7 bases unmatched. The CDR3 totals 15 residues. CDR1 and CDR2 (germline): SGHRS, YFSETQ. DNA of the CDR3: TGCGCCAGCAGGTTAGGACTAGCGGTAAACAATGAGCAGTTCTTC. Amino acid sequence: CASRLGLAVNNEQFF.

The chain is built from TRBV11-2 and TRBJ2-7, with D possibly matching TRBD2 (6 bases). There are 13 residues in the CDR3. Trimming took 2 bases from V and 3 from J, leaving 8 bases between them. Germline CDR1 SGHAT, CDR2 FQNNGV. The CDR3 reads CASSLRGGYEQYF. CDR3 nucleotides: TGTGCCAGCAGCTTACGGGGAGGCTACGAGCAGTACTTC.

The chain uses TRBV6-1 and TRBJ2-7, with 10 bases matching TRBD1. This CDR3 is built from 14 residues. The germline V gene has CDR1 MNHNS and CDR2 SASEGT. V trimming: 2 bases; J trimming: 3 bases; junction bases outside the gene matches: 1. The CDR3 reads CASSERDRGYEQYF. The CDR3 region has the DNA TGTGCCAGCAGTGAAAGGGACAGGGGCTACGAGCAGTACTTC.

The chain uses TRBV7-9 and TRBJ1-1; TRBD1 aligns across 9 bases. The CDR3 runs 17 residues. The V segment lost 5 bases and the J segment 3 bases; nucleotides outside the gene matches: 13. CDR1 is SEHNR, CDR2 FQNEAQ, per germline (reference sequence). CDR3 region: CASSHKTQGAIDTEAFF. DNA for the CDR3: TGTGCCAGCAGCCACAAGACACAGGGGGCCATAGACACTGAAGCTTTCTTT.

V is TRBV6-2 or TRBV6-3 and J is TRBJ2-1; TRBD1 aligns across 9 bases. The germline V gene has CDR1 MNHEY and CDR2 SVGEGT. CDR3 length: 16 amino acids. V lost 1 base to trimming and J lost 8 bases; unmatched junction nucleotides: 9. DNA of the CDR3: TGTGCCAGCAGTTACTTACTCCGACAGGGGGTTGATGAGCAGTTCTTC. This encodes CASSYLLRQGVDEQFF.

The chain has TRBV6-5 and TRBJ2-2; weak D call: TRBD2 (5 bases). The CDR3 has 15 residues. The V gene lost 5 bases and the J gene lost 0 bases, with 10 bases spanning the gap. Germline lookup yields CDR1 MNHEY and CDR2 SVGAGI. CDR3 residues: CASSPRTANTGELFF. CDR3 nucleotide sequence: TGTGCCAGCAGTCCAAGGACTGCGAACACCGGGGAGCTGTTTTTT.

In DNA form, the CDR3 reads TGTGCCAGCAGCCCGCACCCGGTTGCAACTAATGAAAAACTGTTTTTT. Encoded protein: CASSPHPVATNEKLFF. The chain combines TRBV3-1 (or the pseudogene TRBV3-2) with TRBJ1-4; D is unresolved. The CDR3 has 16 amino acids. V lost 4 bases, J lost 0 bases, and 12 bases lay in between. CDR1 LGHDT and CDR2 YNNKEL come from the germline V gene (reference sequence).

The rearrangement uses TRBV6-2 or TRBV6-3 and TRBJ2-1; possibly TRBD1 for D (7 bases). V lost 5 bases and J lost 0, with 14 bases in between. CDR1 and CDR2 from the germline V gene are MNHEY and SVGEGT. The CDR3 covers 16 residues. Written as DNA, the CDR3 is TGTGCCAGCAGTCGCCCAGGGGGGAGCTCCTACAATGAGCAGTTCTTC. This sequence encodes CASSRPGGSSYNEQFF.

The CDR3 protein is CASSLGASATDTQYF. CDR3 coding DNA: TGTGCCAGCAGCTTGGGGGCTTCTGCCACAGATACGCAGTATTTT. The J gene is TRBJ2-3, the V gene TRBV5-4, with D uncertain. The V gene's germline CDR1 is SGHNT and CDR2 YYREEE (reference sequence). This CDR3 spans 15 amino acids. V dropped 0 bases and J dropped 2 bases, with 10 bases sitting between them. Filled out from reference TRBV5-4 and TRBJ2-3, the complete variable domain reads ETGVTQSPTHLIKTRGQQVTLRCSSQSGHNTVSWYQQALGQGPQFIFQYYREEENGRGNFPPRFSGLQFPNYSSELNVNALELDDSALYLCASSLGASATDTQYFGPGTRLTVL.

The genes are TRBV3-1 (or the pseudogene TRBV3-2) and TRBJ2-1; 8 bases match TRBD2. V was clipped by 1 base and J by 7 bases; unmatched bases: 15. The CDR3 runs to 18 residues. The germline V gene has CDR1 LGHDT and CDR2 YNNKEL (reference sequence). Here the CDR3 reads CASSQVSAGGALGNEQFF. The DNA of the CDR3 is TGTGCCAGCAGCCAAGTATCGGCGGGGGGAGCCTTGGGGAATGAGCAGTTCTTC.

The rearrangement joins TRBV5-1 to TRBJ1-2, with a weak D call TRBD1 (6 bases). The CDR3 length is 13 residues. CDR1 and CDR2 (germline): SGHRS, YFSETQ. The V gene lost 4 bases and the J gene lost 4 bases, with 11 bases spanning the gap. In DNA, the CDR3 is TGCGCCAGCAGCCCCCGGGACACCTATGGCTACACCTTC. The encoded protein is CASSPRDTYGYTF.

The V call is TRBV7-6, the J call TRBJ2-5; TRBD2 matches at 11 bases. Germline lookup yields CDR1 SGHVS and CDR2 FNYEAQ. Trimming cost V 2 bases and J 5 bases; bases outside gene matches: 1. The CDR3 spans 14 residues. DNA of the CDR3: TGTGCCAGCAGCTTAACTAGCGGGGGCGAGACCCAGTACTTC. Translating it yields CASSLTSGGETQYF.